This T cell receptor beta chain was identified in a study of cytomegalovirus exposure and HLA in healthy donors. Study as a whole: An earlier analysis found some 100 million unique TCR beta sequences from approximately 200 million T cells.

The PCR ran on 60 Vbeta and 13 Jbeta primers. This table comes from immunoSEQ multiplex PCR, and its TCRdb copy is limited to in-frame clones, with some not included. There are under 200,000 clones in the sample; 60% to 80% occur only once, and about 1.5% lies in the top ten. The CDR3 is 14 amino acids. With 4 bases removed from V and 0 bases from J, the gap between germline ends came to 11 bases. The germline gives CDR1 SGHRS, CDR2 YFSETQ. The chain uses TRBV5-1 and TRBJ2-7; tentatively, D is TRBD1 (5 bases). The sequencing sample was made of PBMCs. The source of this sequence is a woman in her twenties or thirties in good health and CMV-seronegative. The CDR3 sequence is CASSAQGPSYEQYF. CDR3 bases: TGCGCCAGCAGCGCCCAGGGCCCCTCCTACGAGCAGTACTTC.